This passage covers 12 T cell receptor beta chains from one sample sequenced in a study of breast tumors, draining lymph nodes, adjacent tissues (dated by TCRdb to about 2016). The lymph node samples were taken from the axillary draining lymph nodes of breast cancer patients. The receptor library was made with multiplex PCR. Sequencing relied on an Illumina HiSeq 2000. TCRdb handled the public reads itself, with Q25 trimming in fastp and clone calling in MiXCR, and kept productive beta chains. Every entry covers one CDR3 protein and lists the most common genes and DNA from its rows. In this sample the table shows 150,000 to 200,000 distinct CDR3 sequences, more than 25% of which occur a single time. The ten largest clones add up to 3% to 4% of the sample. Sequenced sample: axillary lymph node tissue. The receptors were sampled from a female donor with breast cancer. Some clones in this sample may be carry-over from other donors' samples.

This clonotype was observed at least ten times. The CDR3 loop reads CASSTPSWGNYGYTF. CDR3 in DNA: TGTGCCAGTAGTACCCCATCGTGGGGGAACTATGGCTACACCTTC. The J gene is TRBJ1-2, the V gene TRBV19, with D perhaps TRBD1 (5 bases). The CDR3 is 15 residues long. Germline assignment: CDR1 LNHDA and CDR2 SQIVND (reference sequence). With 4 bases removed from V and 2 bases from J, the gap between germline ends came to 14 bases.

This chain joins TRBV12-3 or TRBV12-4 and TRBJ2-3, with 8 positions matching TRBD2. V shed 4 bases and J 3 bases; nucleotides not matched to a gene: 12. This CDR3 comprises 17 residues. CDR3 in DNA: TGTGCCAGCAGTTCCATTGGGGGTAGCGGGAATACAGATACGCAGTATTTT. It is translated as CASSSIGGSGNTDTQYF.

V usage is TRBV19 and J usage is TRBJ2-5, with 10 bases lining up with TRBD2. This CDR3 comprises 16 residues. Germline V gene sequence: CDR1 LNHDA, CDR2 SQIVND (reference sequence). J was trimmed by 4 bases and V by 5 bases; bases with no gene match: 10. The CDR3, as DNA: TGTGCCAGTAGTGCTAGCGGGGGCCTTAGAGGAGAGACCCAGTACTTC. Translation gives CASSASGGLRGETQYF.

This clonotype turned up a few times. A much bigger clone sits one base away, suggesting this may be a read error. The chain uses TRBV11-2 and TRBJ2-1; 7 nucleotides agree with TRBD2. V dropped 3 bases and J dropped 0; count of bases not matched to a gene: 11. Germline CDR1 SGHAT, CDR2 FQNNGV. This CDR3 region has 18 residues. CDR3 amino acids: CASSFTGTTVSSYNEQFF. Here the CDR3 DNA reads TGTGCCAGCAGCTTCACCGGGACTACGGTGAGCTCCTACAATGAGCAGTTCTTC. Based on the CDR3 plus reference TRBV11-2 and TRBJ2-1, the full variable domain is EAGVAQSPRYKIIEKRQSVAFWCNPISGHATLYWYQQILGQGPKLLIQFQNNGVVDDSQLPKDRFSAERLKGVDSTLKIQPAKLEDSAVYLCASSFTGTTVSSYNEQFFGPGTRLTVL.

At least ten counts were recorded for this clonotype. J is TRBJ2-3 and V is TRBV5-6; TRBD2 agrees at 8 bases. The CDR3 extends over 15 amino acids. CDR1 is SGHDT, CDR2 YYEEEE, per germline. J lost 8 bases, V lost 5 bases, and 13 bases had no gene match. DNA of the CDR3: TGTGCCAGCAGTCTGATCGGGGGGGGTGGCGGTACGCAGTATTTT. It yields the protein CASSLIGGGGGTQYF.

There are many counts of this clonotype. This rearrangement joins TRBV5-8 to TRBJ2-2; D uncertain. CDR1 is SGHTS and CDR2 is YDEGEE in the germline V gene. The CDR3 sequence is 14 residues long. The ends were cut back, 2 bases at V and 4 bases at J, with 9 bases in the middle. CDR3 amino acids: CASSLGYRTGELFF. The CDR3 DNA reads TGTGCCAGCAGCTTAGGCTATCGCACCGGGGAGCTGTTTTTT.

This clonotype was detected ten times or more. The junction does not match germline at one end; this may be a read error. V usage is TRBV6-1 and J usage is TRBJ1-3, with D uncertain. The CDR3 sequence is 14 residues long. Germline values: CDR1 MNHNS, CDR2 SASEGT. The CDR3 bases are TGTGCCACCAGTAGGACGTCCTCTGGAAACACCATATATTTT. This translates into CATSRTSSGNTIYF.

As regards this clonotype: In this CDR3 the conserved last residue, phenylalanine or tryptophan, is missing, so a read error is likely. The limits of the CDR3 on the DNA are not certain, so only TCRdb's listed CDR3 is given. The chain carries TRBV15 and TRBJ1-4. The germline V gene has CDR1 LNHNV and CDR2 YYDKDF (reference sequence). The CDR3 is 8 residues long, ends included. The CDR3 sequence: CATSSVGI.

This clonotype was counted at least ten times. The chain is built from TRBV24-1 and TRBJ2-1; 11 nucleotides align to TRBD2. The V segment lost 4 bases and the J segment 7 bases; nucleotides outside the gene matches: 8. Germline loops: CDR1 KGHDR, CDR2 SFDVKD. The CDR3 is made up of 16 amino acids. The CDR3 is CATSDPTSGIINEQFF. Here the CDR3 DNA reads TGTGCCACCAGTGACCCGACTAGCGGGATAATAAATGAGCAGTTCTTC.

This clonotype was seen repeatedly, ten times or more. This chain joins TRBV3-1 and TRBJ1-2; the D gene is possibly TRBD1 (6 bases). This CDR3 contains 13 residues. Trimming cost V 7 bases and J 8 bases, with 17 bases left between them. Per the germline V gene, CDR1 is LGHDT and CDR2 is YNNKEL (reference sequence). The CDR3 nucleotides are TGTGCCAGCACCTTAACAGGGTCGGGAGGCTACACCTTC. The encoded protein is CASTLTGSGGYTF.

This clonotype was observed a few times. This chain connects TRBV28 to TRBJ2-7; D is ambiguous. The CDR3 runs 15 residues. CDR1 is MDHEN, CDR2 SYDVKM, per germline. Trimming stripped 3 bases from V and 5 bases from J, with 17 bases between. CDR3 coding DNA: TGTGCCAGCAGTTTTTGGGGAACCAGTGGCGACGAGCAGTACTTC. This sequence encodes CASSFWGTSGDEQYF.

This clonotype has more than one count but fewer than ten. This chain connects TRBV6-1 to TRBJ1-1; D gene ambiguous. V lost 5 bases to trimming and J lost 1 base, with 11 bases between them. Germline CDR1 reads MNHNS; CDR2 reads SASEGT. The CDR3 runs to 14 residues. The CDR3 DNA reads TGTGCCAGCAGTATAAAAGGACGGAACACTGAAGCTTTCTTT. It codes for CASSIKGRNTEAFF.